Below, 18 T cell receptor beta chains from the same sample are listed, as sequenced in a study of blood T cell repertoires in COVID-19. Generated by immunoSEQ multiplex PCR, the TCRdb table keeps only in-frame clones and is missing some. The table lists a few hundred thousand clones, 87% of them singletons. Source material: PBMCs or T cells enriched from blood (not recorded which). These receptors were taken from a woman younger than 35 who had recovered from COVID-19.

The genes are TRBV3-1 (or the pseudogene TRBV3-2) and TRBJ2-3, with TRBD2 matching 12 bases. The germline gives CDR1 LGHDT, CDR2 YNNKEL (reference sequence). The CDR3 runs to 16 residues. V shed 3 bases, J shed 2 bases, and the junction held 3 bases outside the gene matches. The CDR3 bases are TGTGCCAGCAGCCAGAGACTAGCGGGGGTCACAGATACGCAGTATTTT. This encodes CASSQRLAGVTDTQYF.

CDR3 in amino acids: CASSTTGASPNTEAFF. The CDR3 nucleotides are TGTGCCAGTAGTACAACAGGAGCATCGCCCAACACTGAAGCTTTCTTT. The chain recombines TRBV19 with TRBJ1-1, with a tentative D call TRBD1 (5 bases). V shed 4 bases and J shed 2 bases, with 17 bases lying between them. The CDR3 loop spans 16 amino acids. Germline V lookup: CDR1 LNHDA, CDR2 SQIVND (reference sequence).

The rearrangement uses TRBV28 and TRBJ2-7; weak D call: TRBD1 (5 bases). CDR3 length: 12 amino acids. The V gene lost 8 bases and the J gene lost 3 bases, with 11 bases spanning the gap. CDR1 and CDR2 from the germline V gene are MDHEN and SYDVKM. CDR3 sequence reads: CASRDRIYEQYF. CDR3 sequence (DNA): TGTGCCAGCCGAGACAGAATCTACGAGCAGTACTTC.

This clone was observed once. The DNA for the CDR3 is TGTGCCAGCAGCGGACCAACCCGGGACAGGAGCTATGGCTACACCTTC. Translating gives CASSGPTRDRSYGYTF. V and J are TRBV9 and TRBJ1-2; 8 bases fit TRBD1. The germline CDR1 and CDR2 sequences are SGDLS and YYNGEE. There are 16 residues in the CDR3. Trimming cost V 3 bases and J 4 bases; bases outside gene matches: 11.

This clone was counted between two and nine times. The chain recombines TRBV10-3 with TRBJ2-5; 8 nucleotides line up with TRBD1. Germline V gene lookup returns CDR1 ENHRY and CDR2 SYGVKD. The V gene end was trimmed by 2 bases and the J gene end by 5 bases; junction bases not matched to a gene: 1. This CDR3 contains 13 residues. The CDR3 sequence is CAISERTGETQYF. As DNA, the CDR3 is TGTGCCATCAGTGAGCGGACAGGGGAGACCCAGTACTTC.

V and J are TRBV7-9 and TRBJ1-5; 9 nucleotides line up with TRBD1. This CDR3 has 16 residues. Losses at the gene ends were 3 bases for V and 7 bases for J; bases not matched to a gene: 10. In germline, CDR1 is SEHNR, CDR2 FQNEAQ (reference sequence). DNA of the CDR3: TGTGCCAGCAGCTTGGGGCTGGGACAGGGAGAACAGCCCCAGCATTTT. Protein: CASSLGLGQGEQPQHF.

About this clone itself: The identical CDR3 is also encoded by other nucleotide sequences in the sample. V is TRBV7-9 and J is TRBJ1-4, with 9 nucleotides matching TRBD1. The CDR3 is made up of 14 amino acids. Germline V gene lookup returns CDR1 SEHNR and CDR2 FQNEAQ (reference sequence). V lost 3 bases, J lost 7 bases, and 3 bases stayed unmatched. The DNA for the CDR3 is TGTGCCAGCAGCTTTGGACAGGGGCGTGAAAAACTGTTTTTT. Amino acids: CASSFGQGREKLFF.

V gene TRBV7-2 combines with J gene TRBJ1-4, with D perhaps TRBD1 (6 bases). Trimming stripped 4 bases from V and 8 bases from J, with 11 bases between. CDR1 is SGHTA, CDR2 FQGNSA, per germline. CDR3 length equals 13 residues. In DNA form, the CDR3 reads TGTGCCAGCAGCTCCCGTACAGGGGAAAAACTGTTTTTT. Amino acids: CASSSRTGEKLFF.

This chain connects TRBV28 to TRBJ1-4, with 11 bases that match TRBD1. The germline V gene has CDR1 MDHEN and CDR2 SYDVKM. The CDR3 is 15 residues long. The V segment lost 6 bases and the J segment 4 bases; nucleotides outside the gene matches: 4. CDR3 nucleotides: TGTGCCAGCAGGAAAGGGACAGGGGGTAATGAAAAACTGTTTTTT. Translated: CASRKGTGGNEKLFF.

The rearrangement joins TRBV5-6 to TRBJ2-7, with a tentative D call TRBD1 (5 bases). Germline values: CDR1 SGHDT, CDR2 YYEEEE. V gave up 2 bases and J gave up 1 base, with 7 bases separating them. The CDR3 covers 13 residues. CDR3 coding DNA: TGTGCCAGCAGCTTTCAGGGTTCCTACGAGCAGTACTTC. Amino acid sequence: CASSFQGSYEQYF.

The rearrangement links TRBV28 to TRBJ2-2; 8 bases map to TRBD1. V shed 6 bases, J shed 7 bases, and the junction held 7 bases outside the gene matches. CDR1 and CDR2 from the germline V gene are MDHEN and SYDVKM. This CDR3 region has 14 residues. Written as DNA, the CDR3 is TGTGCCAGCAGCTCTCAGGGGGCCGACGGGGAGCTGTTTTTT. Encoded protein: CASSSQGADGELFF.

V and J are TRBV28 and TRBJ1-2; 7 nucleotides match TRBD1. Germline values: CDR1 MDHEN, CDR2 SYDVKM. The CDR3 contains 11 residues. Germline trimming cut 6 bases from V and 6 bases from J; bases unmatched to any gene: 1. The CDR3: CASSQGDGYTF. CDR3 sequence (DNA): TGTGCCAGCAGCCAGGGGGATGGCTACACCTTC.

This clone was detected once. V is TRBV14 and J is TRBJ1-2, with D possibly matching TRBD1 (5 bases). V gave up 0 bases and J gave up 4 bases, with 12 bases separating them. CDR1 is SGHDN, CDR2 FVKESK, per germline. This CDR3 region has 15 residues. The CDR3 loop reads CASSQDLAGPYGYTF. In nucleotides, the CDR3 is TGTGCCAGCAGCCAAGATTTAGCAGGGCCCTATGGCTACACCTTC.

V gene TRBV24-1 combines with J gene TRBJ1-2; D is unresolved. V shed 2 bases and J shed 2 bases, with 14 bases lying between them. The CDR3 extends over 16 amino acids. Germline V gene data show CDR1 as KGHDR and CDR2 as SFDVKD. The CDR3 region has the DNA TGTGCCACCAGTGATTCACGGGGTAGGCCCAACTATGGCTACACCTTC. It translates to CATSDSRGRPNYGYTF.

This chain uses TRBV4-2 with TRBJ1-3; D uncertain. Germline CDR1 is LGHNA and CDR2 is YNFKEQ. The CDR3 runs to 13 residues. V was clipped by 0 bases and J by 4 bases, with 4 bases between them. The chain's CDR3 is CASSQDRGNTIYF. CDR3 DNA: TGTGCCAGCAGCCAAGATCGGGGAAACACCATATATTTT.

V usage is TRBV10-3 and J usage is TRBJ2-1; TRBD2 matches at 7 bases. Per the germline V gene, CDR1 is ENHRY and CDR2 is SYGVKD. The CDR3 sequence is 18 residues long. Germline trimming cut 0 bases from V and 6 bases from J; bases unmatched to any gene: 14. CDR3 nucleotide sequence: TGTGCCATCAGTGAGTCAAAGTCTGACGGGAGGACTATCAATGAGCAGTTCTTC. Residues: CAISESKSDGRTINEQFF.

The chain uses TRBV28 and TRBJ2-7; D is uncertain. Germline CDR1 and CDR2: MDHEN and SYDVKM. V was clipped by 1 base and J by 5 bases, with 3 bases between them. The CDR3 has 11 amino acids. CDR3 DNA sequence: TGTGCCAGCAGTTTATTAGACGAGCAGTACTTC. This codes for CASSLLDEQYF. The variable domain in full, completed from reference TRBV28 and TRBJ2-7, reads DVKVTQSSRYLVKRTGEKVFLECVQDMDHENMFWYRQDPGLGLRLIYFSYDVKMKEKGDIPEGYSVSREKKERFSLILESASTNQTSMYLCASSLLDEQYFGPGTRLTVT.

The chain recombines TRBV6-5 with TRBJ1-3, with D possibly being TRBD1 (5 bases). V lost 11 bases to trimming and J lost 0 bases, with 17 bases between them. The CDR3 has 15 amino acids. Germline V gene data show CDR1 as MNHEY and CDR2 as SVGAGI. As DNA, the CDR3 is TGTGCCTCCTCCAGTCAGGGACTCTCTGGAAACACCATATATTTT. Amino acids: CASSSQGLSGNTIYF.